The source of this T cell receptor beta chain is a study of T-cell reconstitution after alpha-beta-depleted transplantation in children. Losses at the gene ends were 5 bases for V and 0 bases for J; bases not matched to a gene: 6. The germline gives CDR1 MNHEY, CDR2 SMNVEV (reference sequence). The CDR3 totals 17 residues. Unique molecular identifiers were incorporated during preparation of the TCRbeta library. TCRdb processed the PCR reads anew with MiXCR; each CDR3 protein has one entry. The table includes some 500,000 distinct CDR3 sequences, less than 35% detected once. The material was PBMCs from the stem cell graft donor, obtained from the stem cell graft. The chain carries TRBV27 and TRBJ2-2, with 10 bases aligning to TRBD2. The clonotype originates from a human donor who donated a stem cell graft to a child with aplastic anemia. The CDR3 DNA reads TGTGCCAGCAGTCCGGGACTAGCGAGAGCGAACACCGGGGAGCTGTTTTTT. This translates into CASSPGLARANTGELFF.